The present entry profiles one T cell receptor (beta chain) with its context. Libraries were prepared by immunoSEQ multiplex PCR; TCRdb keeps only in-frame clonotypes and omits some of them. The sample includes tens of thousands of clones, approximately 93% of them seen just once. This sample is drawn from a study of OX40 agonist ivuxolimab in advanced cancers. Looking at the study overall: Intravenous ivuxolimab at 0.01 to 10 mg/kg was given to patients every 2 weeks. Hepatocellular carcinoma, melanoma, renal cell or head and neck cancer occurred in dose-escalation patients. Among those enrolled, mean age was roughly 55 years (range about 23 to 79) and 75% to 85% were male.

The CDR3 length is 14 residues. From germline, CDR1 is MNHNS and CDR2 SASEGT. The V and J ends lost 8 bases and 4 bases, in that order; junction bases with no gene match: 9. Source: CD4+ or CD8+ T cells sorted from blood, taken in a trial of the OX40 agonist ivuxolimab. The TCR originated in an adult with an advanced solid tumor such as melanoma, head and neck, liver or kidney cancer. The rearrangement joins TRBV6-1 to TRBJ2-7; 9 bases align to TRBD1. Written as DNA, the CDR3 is TGTGCCAGCGGAAACCGGGACAGGGTGTACGAGCAGTACTTC. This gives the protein CASGNRDRVYEQYF.